This T cell receptor beta chain was identified during a study of T cells in Graves' hyperthyroidism and ophthalmopathy. Study background: Peripheral blood sampling occurred at initial diagnosis, before any treatment.

In its sample, this clonotype was seen many times. Its matching antigen is unknown. Amplification of TCR beta CDR3 regions used RNA as the template. A first-round RT-PCR of the TCR CDR3 used the HTBI primer set. Each CDR3 protein gets one entry after TCRdb re-called the multiplex PCR reads with MiXCR. This table has roughly 600,000 distinct CDR3 sequences, 13% to 15% appearing once. Study-wide findings and caveats: In validation, the model predicted ophthalmopathy. These predictions came a median roughly six months before onset. Also found in blood were most expanded thyroid clonotypes above 0.001. A model of 13 V-J features distinguished ophthalmopathy from stable hyperthyroidism.

J was trimmed by 1 base and V by 5 bases; bases with no gene match: 5. The CDR3 loop spans 16 amino acids. Per the germline V gene, CDR1 is LGHNT and CDR2 is FRNRAP. The chain uses TRBV12-5 and TRBJ2-2; 9 nucleotides match TRBD1. The TCR originated in a woman aged 50 to 65 with Graves' ophthalmopathy. The specimen was blood. The CDR3 nucleotides are TGTGCTAGTGGTCCAAGGACAGGGGAGAACACCGGGGAGCTGTTTTTT. It codes for CASGPRTGENTGELFF.